This TCR beta chain emerged from a study of blood T cell repertoires in COVID-19 (dated by TCRdb to the early 2020s). About the investigation overall: Collaborator samples came from the United States, Italy and Spain and covered acute and convalescent phases of COVID-19. Nearly every sample came with metadata listing a de-identified subject ID, COVID-19 status, age in years and sex. Subjects who had been exposed to COVID-19, were actively infected with it, or had recovered from it provided the deeply sampled blood TCRbeta repertoires that made up the dataset. The repertoires were released in a freely available public database meant as a resource for research on the immune response to SARS-CoV-2. Samples were obtained from the ongoing ImmuneRACE study (first 160 participants) and from some 1,200 subjects provided by 6 global collaborators. Where HLA class I and class II types were available, the types were taken from metadata supplied by the sample provider, not from assay-based typing. The material from the prospective study consisted of cDNA or gDNA derived from T cells, B-cell-depleted T cells, or PBMCs. The investigation overall reported the following: Clinical and demographic metadata were provided uncurated, with the amount varying by source and participant.

On this clone: Which antigen it targets is not known. Per-base quality was not reported, and no clone a single base away is much larger than it.

V is pared back by 2 bases and J by 0 bases, with 8 bases lying between the germline termini. From a lookup of the germline V gene, CDR1 and CDR2 are LGHNA and YSLEER. The CDR3 runs 15 amino acids, cysteine and phenylalanine included. Only CDR3 DNA remains: 45 bases, in frame from the first base. Each collaborating institution followed its own protocols to collect whole blood in K2EDTA tubes. For TCRbeta analysis, collaborators shipped samples as frozen whole blood, isolated PBMCs, or DNA extracted from either of those sample types. The immunoSEQ Assay, a bias-controlled multiplex PCR, was used to amplify TCRbeta CDR3 regions from genomic DNA. As for how the authors treated the data: Nucleated cell counts per sample were estimated from amplification of reference gene primers within the assay. Sequence reads were collapsed and filtered to measure the absolute abundance of every unique TCRbeta CDR3 rearrangement. For each sample, productive Simpson clonality was calculated as the square root of Simpson's diversity index over productive rearrangements. TCRdb retrieved this table from immuneACCESS and kept in-frame rearrangements only. Not all clones are present; in checked studies, unresolved V genes account for under half, and no reason is known for the remainder. That table is the source of V, J and clone size, and D and trimming were worked out from the DNA. Present in this sample are around 140,000 clones, about 90% of which were seen just once. 10% of the sample belongs to the ten largest clones.

Sequencing used peripheral blood. This chain joins TRBV4-3 to TRBJ1-3; no D segment can be confidently identified. The receptor was isolated from a man in his fifties or sixties with active or convalescent COVID-19. The CDR3 region reads CASSQRSSSGNTIYF. The DNA sequence is given as TGCGCCAGCAGCCAAAGATCGAGCTCTGGAAACACCATATATTTT.